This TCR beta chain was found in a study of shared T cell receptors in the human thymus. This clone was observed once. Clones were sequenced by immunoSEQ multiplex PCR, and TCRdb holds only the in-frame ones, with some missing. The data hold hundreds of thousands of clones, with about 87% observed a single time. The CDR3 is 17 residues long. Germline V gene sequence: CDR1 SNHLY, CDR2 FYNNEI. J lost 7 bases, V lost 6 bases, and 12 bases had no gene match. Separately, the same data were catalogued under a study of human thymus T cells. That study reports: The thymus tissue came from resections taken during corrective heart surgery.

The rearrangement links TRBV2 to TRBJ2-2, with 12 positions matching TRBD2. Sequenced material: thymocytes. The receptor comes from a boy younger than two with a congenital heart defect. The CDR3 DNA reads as TGTGCCAGCAGCCCCCAGGCTAGCGGGAGGGCCAACGGGGAGCTGTTTTTT. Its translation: CASSPQASGRANGELFF.